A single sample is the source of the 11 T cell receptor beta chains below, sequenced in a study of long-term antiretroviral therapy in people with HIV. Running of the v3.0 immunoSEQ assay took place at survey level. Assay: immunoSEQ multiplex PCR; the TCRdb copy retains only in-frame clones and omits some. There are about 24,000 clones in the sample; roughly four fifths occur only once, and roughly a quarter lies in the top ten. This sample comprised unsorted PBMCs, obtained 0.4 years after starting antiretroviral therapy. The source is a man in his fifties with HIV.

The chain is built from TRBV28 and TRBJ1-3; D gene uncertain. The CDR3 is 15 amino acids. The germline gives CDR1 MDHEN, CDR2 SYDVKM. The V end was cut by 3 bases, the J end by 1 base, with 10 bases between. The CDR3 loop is CASSFKGISGNTIYF. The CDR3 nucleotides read TGTGCCAGCAGTTTCAAAGGGATTTCTGGAAACACCATATATTTT.

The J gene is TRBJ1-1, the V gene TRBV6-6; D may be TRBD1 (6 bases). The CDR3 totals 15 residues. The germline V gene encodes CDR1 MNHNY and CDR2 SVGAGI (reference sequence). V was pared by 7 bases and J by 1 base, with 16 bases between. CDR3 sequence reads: CASTARQGTNTEAFF. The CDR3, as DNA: TGTGCCAGCACCGCCCGGCAGGGGACGAACACTGAAGCTTTCTTT.

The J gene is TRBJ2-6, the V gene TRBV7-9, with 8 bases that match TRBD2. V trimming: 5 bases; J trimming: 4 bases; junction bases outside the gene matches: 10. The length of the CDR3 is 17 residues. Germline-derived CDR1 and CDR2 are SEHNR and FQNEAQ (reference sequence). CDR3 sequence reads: CASSPRAGAVGANVLTF. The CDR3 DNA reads TGTGCCAGCAGCCCGAGAGCGGGGGCGGTAGGGGCCAACGTCCTGACTTTC.

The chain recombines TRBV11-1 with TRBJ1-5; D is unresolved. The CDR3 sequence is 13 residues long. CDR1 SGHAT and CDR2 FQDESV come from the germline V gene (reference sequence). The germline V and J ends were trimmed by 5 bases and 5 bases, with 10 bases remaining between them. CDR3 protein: CASSLGRHQPQHF. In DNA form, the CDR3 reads TGTGCCAGCAGCCTAGGACGACATCAGCCCCAGCATTTT.

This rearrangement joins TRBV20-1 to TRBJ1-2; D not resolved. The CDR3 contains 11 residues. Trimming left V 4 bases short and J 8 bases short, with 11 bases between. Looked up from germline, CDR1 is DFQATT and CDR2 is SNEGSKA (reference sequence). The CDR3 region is CSANRPGGYTF. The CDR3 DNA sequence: TGCAGTGCTAATCGACCGGGGGGCTACACCTTC.

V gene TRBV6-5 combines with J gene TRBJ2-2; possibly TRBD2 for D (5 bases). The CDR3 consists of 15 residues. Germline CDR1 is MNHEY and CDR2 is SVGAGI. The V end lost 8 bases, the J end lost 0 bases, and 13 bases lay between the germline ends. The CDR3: CASAAGLSNTGELFF. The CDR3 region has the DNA TGTGCCAGCGCGGCAGGACTTTCGAACACCGGGGAGCTGTTTTTT.

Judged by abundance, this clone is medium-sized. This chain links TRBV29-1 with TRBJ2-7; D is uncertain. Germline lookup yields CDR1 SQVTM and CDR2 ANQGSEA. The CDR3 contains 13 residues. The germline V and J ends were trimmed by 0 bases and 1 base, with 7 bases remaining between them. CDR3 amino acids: CSVEDDGSYEQYF. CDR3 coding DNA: TGCAGCGTTGAAGATGACGGGTCCTACGAGCAGTACTTC.

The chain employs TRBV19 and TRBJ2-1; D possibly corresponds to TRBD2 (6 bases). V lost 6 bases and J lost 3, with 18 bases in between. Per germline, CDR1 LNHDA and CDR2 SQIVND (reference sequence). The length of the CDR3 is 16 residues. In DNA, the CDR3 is TGTGCCAGTAGCGTTTACCTCGGGGGATTCTACAATGAGCAGTTCTTC. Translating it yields CASSVYLGGFYNEQFF.

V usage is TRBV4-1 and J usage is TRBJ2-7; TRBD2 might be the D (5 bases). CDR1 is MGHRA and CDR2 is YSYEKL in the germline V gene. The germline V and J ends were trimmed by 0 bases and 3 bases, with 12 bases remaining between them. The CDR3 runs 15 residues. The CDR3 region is CASSQDSAAHYEQYF. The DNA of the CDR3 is TGCGCCAGCAGCCAAGATTCAGCGGCCCACTACGAGCAGTACTTC.

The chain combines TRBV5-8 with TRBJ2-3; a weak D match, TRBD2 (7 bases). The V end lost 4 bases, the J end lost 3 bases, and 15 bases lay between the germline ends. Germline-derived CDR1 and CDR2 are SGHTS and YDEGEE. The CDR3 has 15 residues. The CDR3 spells CASSGGGGSTDTQYF. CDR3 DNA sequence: TGTGCCAGCAGCGGAGGGGGGGGTAGTACAGATACGCAGTATTTT.

As DNA, the CDR3 is TGTGCCAGCAGCTTACCCACCGGGGGTTCCTACGAGCAGTACTTC. It specifies CASSLPTGGSYEQYF. V and J are TRBV11-2 and TRBJ2-7, with D possibly matching TRBD2 (6 bases). The V gene lost 2 bases and the J gene lost 1 base, with 12 bases spanning the gap. The CDR3 loop spans 15 amino acids. Germline lookup yields CDR1 SGHAT and CDR2 FQNNGV.